What follows are 3 T cell receptor beta chains derived from one specimen sequenced in a study of OX40 agonist ivuxolimab in advanced cancers. Sequenced by immunoSEQ multiplex PCR; TCRdb stores in-frame clones only, minus some. The sample yields tens of thousands of clones, about 90% seen once. The starting material was CD4+ or CD8+ T cells sorted from blood, obtained in a trial of the OX40 agonist ivuxolimab. These receptors all stem from an adult with an advanced solid tumor such as melanoma, head and neck, liver or kidney cancer.

This chain uses TRBV5-1 with TRBJ2-3; D is possibly TRBD1 (5 bases). V lost 4 bases, J lost 2 bases, and 11 bases lay in between. The CDR3 is 14 amino acids. Per the germline V gene, CDR1 is SGHRS and CDR2 is YFSETQ. CDR3 nucleotides: TGCGCCAGCAGCCGGGCAGGGAACACAGATACGCAGTATTTT. It is translated as CASSRAGNTDTQYF. The whole variable domain, remainder taken from reference TRBV5-1 and TRBJ2-3, is KAGVTQTPRYLIKTRGQQVTLSCSPISGHRSVSWYQQTPGQGLQFLFEYFSETQRNKGNFPGRFSGRQFSNSRSEMNVSTLELGDSALYLCASSRAGNTDTQYFGPGTRLTVL.

The chain combines TRBV30 with TRBJ2-6, with D possibly being TRBD2 (5 bases). Per the germline V gene, CDR1 is GTSNPN and CDR2 is SVGIG (reference sequence). The length of the CDR3 is 14 residues. Trimming stripped 5 bases from V and 1 base from J, with 9 bases between. CDR3 bases: TGTGCCTGGTTGAGGGAGTCTGGGGCCAACGTCCTGACTTTC. It is translated as CAWLRESGANVLTF.

The chain carries TRBV19 and TRBJ1-2, with D possibly TRBD1 on 6 matching bases. Germline values: CDR1 LNHDA, CDR2 SQIVND (reference sequence). The CDR3 length is 14 residues. V was clipped by 2 bases and J by 2 bases, with 9 bases between them. DNA of the CDR3: TGTGCCAGTAGTATAACGGGGGCCAACTATGGCTACACCTTC. This encodes CASSITGANYGYTF.